These T cell receptor beta chains were read from a single sample in a study of beta chain features in type 1 diabetes. Using immunoSEQ multiplex PCR, the repertoire was profiled, and TCRdb retains in-frame clones only, with some absent. The sample contains 200,000 to 300,000 clones, about 63% of which appear only once. The sample was naive CD4+ T cells from blood. The receptors originated from a young man in good health. Each CDR3 is given with its conserved first and last residue. Fields, in order: D gene, clone size, J gene, V gene, CDR3 protein, CDR3 DNA. The D gene is left open where the match is weak. The size field is filled for only some rows; it gives once, few, many or a size class.

d_gene: TRBD2; abundance: -; j_gene: TRBJ2-5; v_gene: TRBV7-2; CDR3aa: CASSSRTSGQETQYF; CDR3nt: TGTGCCAGCAGCTCACGGACTAGCGGGCAAGAGACCCAGTACTTC
d_gene: -; abundance: -; j_gene: TRBJ2-1; v_gene: TRBV14; CDR3aa: CASSHRTGYNEQFF; CDR3nt: TGTGCCAGCAGCCATCGGACTGGCTACAATGAGCAGTTCTTC
d_gene: -; abundance: -; j_gene: TRBJ2-1; v_gene: TRBV2; CDR3aa: CASSEQTASYNEQFF; CDR3nt: TGTGCCAGCAGTGAGCAGACGGCATCCTACAATGAGCAGTTCTTC
d_gene: TRBD1; abundance: -; j_gene: TRBJ2-2; v_gene: TRBV7-2; CDR3aa: CASRFRDSNTGELFF; CDR3nt: TGTGCCAGCAGGTTCCGGGACAGTAACACCGGGGAGCTGTTTTTT
d_gene: -; abundance: -; j_gene: TRBJ2-5; v_gene: TRBV30; CDR3aa: CAWGGGGLQETQYF; CDR3nt: TGTGCCTGGGGTGGAGGGGGCCTTCAAGAGACCCAGTACTTC
d_gene: -; abundance: few; j_gene: TRBJ2-1; v_gene: TRBV7-2; CDR3aa: CASSFDREQFF; CDR3nt: TGTGCCAGCAGCTTTGACAGGGAGCAGTTCTTC
d_gene: -; abundance: -; j_gene: TRBJ2-7; v_gene: TRBV7-2; CDR3aa: CASSLPTGFSYEQYF; CDR3nt: TGTGCCAGCAGCTTACCGACAGGATTCTCCTACGAGCAGTACTTC
d_gene: -; abundance: -; j_gene: TRBJ1-1; v_gene: TRBV29-1; CDR3aa: CSVDLGNTEAFF; CDR3nt: TGCAGCGTTGATTTGGGAAACACTGAAGCTTTCTTT
d_gene: TRBD2; abundance: -; j_gene: TRBJ2-1; v_gene: TRBV25-1; CDR3aa: CASSERLAGDNEQFF; CDR3nt: TGTGCCAGCTCCGAAAGACTAGCGGGAGACAATGAGCAGTTCTTC
d_gene: -; abundance: once; j_gene: TRBJ2-5; v_gene: TRBV10-2; CDR3aa: CASSGTPEETQYF; CDR3nt: TGCGCCAGCAGCGGGACTCCCGAGGAGACCCAGTACTTC
d_gene: -; abundance: -; j_gene: TRBJ2-3; v_gene: TRBV13; CDR3aa: CASSPWGPETSTDTQYF; CDR3nt: TGTGCCAGCAGCCCTTGGGGGCCCGAGACTAGCACAGATACGCAGTATTTT
d_gene: -; abundance: few; j_gene: TRBJ2-1; v_gene: TRBV30; CDR3aa: CAWSVVLARYNEQFF; CDR3nt: TGTGCCTGGAGTGTAGTCCTAGCGCGATACAATGAGCAGTTCTTC
d_gene: -; abundance: once; j_gene: TRBJ1-1; v_gene: TRBV29-1; CDR3aa: CSVGDFEAFF; CDR3nt: TGCAGCGTCGGGGATTTCGAAGCTTTCTTT
d_gene: TRBD1; abundance: -; j_gene: TRBJ2-1; v_gene: TRBV29-1; CDR3aa: CSVEPGQADSYNEQFF; CDR3nt: TGCAGCGTTGAACCCGGACAGGCGGACTCCTACAATGAGCAGTTCTTC
d_gene: TRBD2; abundance: -; j_gene: TRBJ2-1; v_gene: TRBV9; CDR3aa: CASSVEPLAGASDEQFF; CDR3nt: TGTGCCAGCAGCGTAGAACCCCTAGCGGGAGCATCGGATGAGCAGTTCTTC
d_gene: -; abundance: -; j_gene: TRBJ2-5; v_gene: TRBV10-3; CDR3aa: CAIGGVQETQYF; CDR3nt: TGTGCCATCGGTGGGGTCCAAGAGACCCAGTACTTC
d_gene: TRBD1; abundance: -; j_gene: TRBJ2-1; v_gene: TRBV15; CDR3aa: CATSRRTGWDNEQFF; CDR3nt: TGTGCCACCAGCAGGAGGACAGGATGGGACAATGAGCAGTTCTTC
d_gene: -; abundance: -; j_gene: TRBJ2-6; v_gene: TRBV2; CDR3aa: CASSKGESSGANVLTF; CDR3nt: TGTGCCAGCAGCAAAGGCGAAAGCTCTGGGGCCAACGTCCTGACTTTC
d_gene: -; abundance: -; j_gene: TRBJ1-2; v_gene: TRBV25-1; CDR3aa: CASSGTRGYTF; CDR3nt: TGTGCCAGCAGTGGGACACGCGGCTACACCTTC
d_gene: TRBD1; abundance: -; j_gene: TRBJ2-3; v_gene: TRBV7-2; CDR3aa: CASSLGTGKTDTQYF; CDR3nt: TGTGCCAGCAGCTTAGGGACAGGGAAGACAGATACGCAGTATTTT
d_gene: TRBD2; abundance: -; j_gene: TRBJ2-1; v_gene: TRBV29-1; CDR3aa: CSVARTSGYNEQFF; CDR3nt: TGCAGCGTGGCTCGGACTAGCGGCTACAATGAGCAGTTCTTC
d_gene: -; abundance: -; j_gene: TRBJ2-5; v_gene: TRBV7-2; CDR3aa: CASSLEGWYLETQYF; CDR3nt: TGTGCCAGCAGCTTAGAGGGGTGGTACCTGGAGACCCAGTACTTC
d_gene: -; abundance: -; j_gene: TRBJ2-5; v_gene: TRBV18; CDR3aa: CASSPPSKETQYF; CDR3nt: TGTGCCAGCTCACCACCCTCAAAAGAGACCCAGTACTTC
d_gene: TRBD2; abundance: -; j_gene: TRBJ2-1; v_gene: TRBV4-2; CDR3aa: CASSQDLSGAYNEQFF; CDR3nt: TGTGCCAGCAGCCAAGACCTTAGCGGGGCCTACAATGAGCAGTTCTTC
d_gene: -; abundance: -; j_gene: TRBJ2-1; v_gene: TRBV9; CDR3aa: CASSPWAVGEQFF; CDR3nt: TGTGCCAGCAGCCCCTGGGCAGTCGGTGAGCAGTTCTTC
d_gene: -; abundance: -; j_gene: TRBJ2-5; v_gene: TRBV29-1; CDR3aa: CSVEEIWDGPQYF; CDR3nt: TGCAGCGTTGAAGAGATTTGGGATGGGCCCCAGTACTTC
d_gene: -; abundance: -; j_gene: TRBJ2-3; v_gene: TRBV29-1; CDR3aa: CSVKTGTDTQYF; CDR3nt: TGCAGCGTGAAAACAGGAACAGATACGCAGTATTTT
d_gene: -; abundance: -; j_gene: TRBJ1-2; v_gene: TRBV30; CDR3aa: CAWSASLGYTF; CDR3nt: TGTGCCTGGAGCGCAAGCCTAGGCTACACCTTC
d_gene: -; abundance: -; j_gene: TRBJ2-7; v_gene: TRBV27; CDR3aa: CASSLIGGLTYEQYF; CDR3nt: TGTGCCAGCAGTTTAATCGGGGGACTTACCTACGAGCAGTACTTC
d_gene: -; abundance: -; j_gene: TRBJ1-6; v_gene: TRBV25-1; CDR3aa: CASSGRINSPLHF; CDR3nt: TGTGCCAGCTCCGGGAGGATTAATTCACCCCTCCACTTT
d_gene: TRBD2; abundance: -; j_gene: TRBJ2-1; v_gene: TRBV4-1; CDR3aa: CASSLTLAGGHEQFF; CDR3nt: TGCGCCAGCAGCCTTACACTAGCGGGGGGGCACGAGCAGTTCTTC
d_gene: TRBD2; abundance: -; j_gene: TRBJ2-1; v_gene: TRBV5-1; CDR3aa: CASRPVPGGRADNEQFF; CDR3nt: TGCGCCAGCAGACCCGTGCCGGGCGGGAGGGCCGACAATGAGCAGTTCTTC
d_gene: -; abundance: once; j_gene: TRBJ2-1; v_gene: TRBV9; CDR3aa: CASSVGGTYNEQFF; CDR3nt: TGTGCCAGCAGCGTAGGCGGGACCTACAATGAGCAGTTCTTC
d_gene: TRBD2; abundance: -; j_gene: TRBJ2-3; v_gene: TRBV30; CDR3aa: CAWDGTSGSADTQYF; CDR3nt: TGTGCCTGGGACGGGACTAGCGGGAGTGCAGATACGCAGTATTTT
d_gene: -; abundance: -; j_gene: TRBJ2-3; v_gene: TRBV29-1; CDR3aa: CSVEALAADTQYF; CDR3nt: TGCAGCGTTGAGGCGTTAGCGGCAGATACGCAGTATTTT
d_gene: -; abundance: -; j_gene: TRBJ2-7; v_gene: TRBV30; CDR3aa: CAWRPYRDYYEQYF; CDR3nt: TGTGCCTGGAGGCCGTACAGGGACTACTACGAGCAGTACTTC
d_gene: -; abundance: -; j_gene: TRBJ2-5; v_gene: TRBV18; CDR3aa: CASSPPNSRETQYF; CDR3nt: TGTGCCAGCTCACCACCGAATAGTAGGGAGACCCAGTACTTC
d_gene: -; abundance: -; j_gene: TRBJ2-7; v_gene: TRBV7-9; CDR3aa: CASSPSGAPTYEQYF; CDR3nt: TGTGCCAGCAGCCCGAGCGGAGCCCCTACCTACGAGCAGTACTTC
d_gene: -; abundance: -; j_gene: TRBJ2-3; v_gene: TRBV7-2; CDR3aa: CASSLFRGTSTDTQYF; CDR3nt: TGTGCCAGCAGCTTATTTCGGGGCACTAGCACAGATACGCAGTATTTT
d_gene: -; abundance: -; j_gene: TRBJ1-2; v_gene: TRBV30; CDR3aa: CAWKTEYYGYTF; CDR3nt: TGTGCCTGGAAAACAGAATACTATGGCTACACCTTC
d_gene: TRBD2; abundance: -; j_gene: TRBJ2-1; v_gene: TRBV9; CDR3aa: CASSPVGLAGPNEQFF; CDR3nt: TGTGCCAGCAGTCCAGTGGGACTAGCGGGGCCCAATGAGCAGTTCTTC
d_gene: TRBD2; abundance: -; j_gene: TRBJ2-3; v_gene: TRBV29-1; CDR3aa: CSVRGRVTDTQYF; CDR3nt: TGCAGCGTTCGGGGGAGGGTAACAGATACGCAGTATTTT
d_gene: -; abundance: few; j_gene: TRBJ2-3; v_gene: TRBV5-1; CDR3aa: CASSLGPTPGDTQYF; CDR3nt: TGCGCCAGCAGCTTGGGACCTACGCCAGGAGATACGCAGTATTTT
d_gene: -; abundance: -; j_gene: TRBJ2-1; v_gene: TRBV2; CDR3aa: CASSYTDWEFF; CDR3nt: TGTGCCAGCAGTTACACGGACTGGGAGTTCTTC
d_gene: -; abundance: -; j_gene: TRBJ1-2; v_gene: TRBV30; CDR3aa: CAWSGPGRTNYGYTF; CDR3nt: TGTGCCTGGAGTGGGCCGGGCAGAACTAACTATGGCTACACCTTC
d_gene: TRBD1; abundance: -; j_gene: TRBJ2-5; v_gene: TRBV7-7; CDR3aa: CASSLVGGEETQYF; CDR3nt: TGTGCCAGCAGCTTAGTAGGGGGCGAAGAGACCCAGTACTTC
d_gene: TRBD2; abundance: -; j_gene: TRBJ2-7; v_gene: TRBV29-1; CDR3aa: CSVAASGSSYEQYF; CDR3nt: TGCAGCGTTGCGGCTAGCGGGAGCTCCTACGAGCAGTACTTC
d_gene: -; abundance: -; j_gene: TRBJ2-5; v_gene: TRBV10-2; CDR3aa: CASSESGLAKETQYF; CDR3nt: TGCGCCAGCAGTGAGTCCGGGCTAGCGAAAGAGACCCAGTACTTC